This T cell receptor beta chain is from a study of T cell repertoires in cytomegalovirus infection. Study-level information: Indications came from public TCR beta signatures; they pointed to CMV infection and to a matching HLA type.

TCRdb independently ran MiXCR on the reads; one entry per CDR3 protein. The sample records 150,000 to 200,000 distinct CDR3 sequences, roughly 9.8% being singletons. The V and J ends lost 6 bases and 4 bases, in that order; junction bases with no gene match: 7. The CDR3 extends over 14 amino acids. Germline CDR1 is MNHEY and CDR2 is SVGEGT. Whole-study findings and limits: Totalled public TCR beta family frequency picked out people who carried CMV plus the relevant HLA. HLA-C-restricted CMV-specific TCR beta clonotypes were dominant in the ex vivo response.

The table lists this clonotype with a few counts. Its antigen is unknown. The sample consisted of PBMCs. The chain joins TRBV6-2 or TRBV6-3 to TRBJ1-1; 8 bases are shared with TRBD1. This receptor was obtained from a human donor in good health (CMV status not recorded). Some clones in this sample may be carry-over from other donors' samples. CDR3 nucleotide sequence: TGTGCCAGCAGGGTCGCCACAGGGGGCACTGAAGCTTTCTTT. Protein sequence: CASRVATGGTEAFF.